The next 10 T cell receptor beta chains were all read from a single sample in a study of T cells after posttransplantation cyclophosphamide. The data were produced by immunoSEQ multiplex PCR, yet TCRdb's version contains in-frame clones alone and is incomplete. Of roughly 21,000 clones in the sample, about 98% were seen once. Sequenced input: naive CD8+ T cells sorted from PBMCs. All receptors come from a middle-aged man in good health, CMV-negative, and a related stem cell transplant donor.

This clone was recorded only once. The V call is TRBV5-6, the J call TRBJ1-1; no reliable D call. The CDR3 loop spans 16 amino acids. Trimming took off 2 bases at V and 0 bases at J, with 14 bases between the two ends. The V gene's germline CDR1 is SGHDT and CDR2 YYEEEE. The CDR3 coding sequence is TGTGCCAGCAGCTTTACAGAGTTTCAATTGAACACTGAAGCTTTCTTT. Amino acids: CASSFTEFQLNTEAFF.

The genes are TRBV4-1 and TRBJ2-1; a weak D match, TRBD2 (6 bases). The CDR3 totals 14 residues. CDR1 is MGHRA and CDR2 is YSYEKL in the germline V gene. V lost 1 base, J lost 9 bases, and 13 bases lay in between. CDR3 sequence (DNA): TGCGCCAGCAGCCAAGGCGACTGGGAGGCTGAGCAGTTCTTC. The encoded protein is CASSQGDWEAEQFF.

The chain couples TRBV19 to TRBJ2-1; a possible D gene is TRBD2 (5 bases). The CDR3 sequence is 16 residues long. Germline loops: CDR1 LNHDA, CDR2 SQIVND (reference sequence). V gave up 6 bases and J gave up 1 base, with 16 bases separating them. DNA for the CDR3: TGTGCCAGTAGCTCGGAGGCCGGTTGGTCCTACAATGAGCAGTTCTTC. This translates into CASSSEAGWSYNEQFF. The full variable domain, with the rest looked up from reference TRBV19 and TRBJ2-1, is DGGITQSPKYLFRKEGQNVTLSCEQNLNHDAMYWYRQDPGQGLRLIYYSQIVNDFQKGDIAEGYSVSREKKESFPLTVTSAQKNPTAFYLCASSSEAGWSYNEQFFGPGTRLTVL.

The chain employs TRBV19 and TRBJ1-1, with 10 bases matching TRBD1. The CDR3 spans 13 residues. CDR1 LNHDA and CDR2 SQIVND come from the germline V gene (reference sequence). V gave up 5 bases and J gave up 6 bases; unmatched junction bases: 3. The CDR3 DNA sequence: TGTGCCAGTAGTCGACAGGGGGCATCTGAAGCTTTCTTT. Protein product: CASSRQGASEAFF.

Only one count was recorded for this clone. The V gene is TRBV11-3, the J gene TRBJ2-1, with a possible D match to TRBD2 (5 bases). CDR1 and CDR2 from the germline V gene are SGHNT and YENEEA. Trimming took 0 bases from V and 8 from J, leaving 8 bases between them. The CDR3 runs 13 residues. The CDR3 sequence is CASSLEAGDEQFF. DNA of the CDR3: TGTGCCAGCAGCTTAGAGGCGGGTGATGAGCAGTTCTTC.

The gene calls are TRBV9 and TRBJ2-3, with no clear D. Per germline, CDR1 SGDLS and CDR2 YYNGEE. V lost 0 bases and J lost 0, with 11 bases in between. The CDR3 length is 16 residues. The CDR3: CASSVEGGDSTDTQYF. Written as DNA, the CDR3 is TGTGCCAGCAGCGTAGAAGGCGGCGATAGCACAGATACGCAGTATTTT.

The chain links TRBV7-2 to TRBJ2-4; D gene uncertain. This CDR3 region has 14 residues. Germline V lookup: CDR1 SGHTA, CDR2 FQGNSA. Trimming cost V 4 bases and J 0 bases, with 7 bases left between them. This CDR3 reads CASSYELAKNIQYF. In DNA, the CDR3 is TGTGCCAGCAGCTACGAGCTAGCCAAAAACATTCAGTACTTC.

This chain uses TRBV28 with TRBJ2-2, with 11 bases identical to TRBD2. Germline assignment: CDR1 MDHEN and CDR2 SYDVKM. This CDR3 region has 15 residues. With V trimmed by 6 bases and J by 6 bases, 6 bases remained unmatched. The CDR3 nucleotides read TGTGCCAGCAGACTAGCGGGAGTAGGAGCCGGGGAGCTGTTTTTT. It translates to CASRLAGVGAGELFF.

V usage is TRBV7-2 and J usage is TRBJ2-3, with a possible D match to TRBD1 (6 bases). CDR1 and CDR2 (germline): SGHTA, FQGNSA. This CDR3 contains 14 residues. Trimming shortened V by 6 bases and J by 6 bases, and 16 bases separated the two germline ends. The CDR3 protein is CASSLGTIGDTQYF. The CDR3, as DNA: TGTGCCAGCAGTCTCGGGACAATCGGGGATACGCAGTATTTT.

In DNA, the CDR3 is TGTGCCAGCAGTGAATACTTCGGGACAGGGGTTTCTAGCACTGAAGCTTTCTTT. Amino acid sequence: CASSEYFGTGVSSTEAFF. The chain couples TRBV25-1 to TRBJ1-1, with 10 bases lining up with TRBD1. Germline assignment: CDR1 MGHDK and CDR2 SYGVNS. CDR3 size: 18 residues. The V and J ends lost 0 bases and 4 bases, in that order; junction bases with no gene match: 11.